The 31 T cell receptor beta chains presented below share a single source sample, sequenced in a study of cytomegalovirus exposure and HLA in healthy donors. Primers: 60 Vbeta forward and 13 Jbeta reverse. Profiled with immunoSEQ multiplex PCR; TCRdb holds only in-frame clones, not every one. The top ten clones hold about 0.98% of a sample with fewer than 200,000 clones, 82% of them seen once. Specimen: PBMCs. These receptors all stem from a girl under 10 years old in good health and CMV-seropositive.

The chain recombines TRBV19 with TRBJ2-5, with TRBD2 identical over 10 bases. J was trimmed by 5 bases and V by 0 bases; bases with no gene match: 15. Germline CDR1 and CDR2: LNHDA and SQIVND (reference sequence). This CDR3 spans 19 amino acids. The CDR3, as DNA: TGTGCCAGTAGTATAGATCCGGCCCGGGAGCGGGAGGGCAATGAGACCCAGTACTTC. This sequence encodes CASSIDPAREREGNETQYF.

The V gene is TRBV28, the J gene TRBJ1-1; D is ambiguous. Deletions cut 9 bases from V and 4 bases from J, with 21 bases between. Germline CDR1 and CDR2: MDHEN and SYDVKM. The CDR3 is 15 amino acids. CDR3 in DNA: TGTGCCAGTGAACCCGGTGGGTCGTGGAGCACTGAAGCTTTCTTT. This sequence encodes CASEPGGSWSTEAFF. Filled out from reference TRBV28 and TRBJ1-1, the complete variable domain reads DVKVTQSSRYLVKRTGEKVFLECVQDMDHENMFWYRQDPGLGLRLIYFSYDVKMKEKGDIPEGYSVSREKKERFSLILESASTNQTSMYLCASEPGGSWSTEAFFGQGTRLTVV.

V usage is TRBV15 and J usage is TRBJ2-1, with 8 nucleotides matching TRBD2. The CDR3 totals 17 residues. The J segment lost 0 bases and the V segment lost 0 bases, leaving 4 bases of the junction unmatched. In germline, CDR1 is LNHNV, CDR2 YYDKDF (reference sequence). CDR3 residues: CATSRDPAGASYNEQFF. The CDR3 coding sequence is TGTGCCACCAGCAGAGATCCAGCGGGAGCCTCCTACAATGAGCAGTTCTTC.

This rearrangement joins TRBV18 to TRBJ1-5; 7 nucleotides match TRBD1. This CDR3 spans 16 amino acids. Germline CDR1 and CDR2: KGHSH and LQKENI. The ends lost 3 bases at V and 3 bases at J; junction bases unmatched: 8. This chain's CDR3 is CASSPMLTGPNQPQHF. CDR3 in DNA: TGTGCCAGCTCACCTATGTTGACAGGGCCCAATCAGCCCCAGCATTTT.

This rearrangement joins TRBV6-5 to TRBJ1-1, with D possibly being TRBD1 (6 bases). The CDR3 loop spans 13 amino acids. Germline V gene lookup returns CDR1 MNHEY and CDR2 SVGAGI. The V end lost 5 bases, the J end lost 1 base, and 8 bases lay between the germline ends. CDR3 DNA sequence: TGTGCCAGCAGTAGGACAGCGAACACTGAAGCTTTCTTT. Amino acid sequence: CASSRTANTEAFF.

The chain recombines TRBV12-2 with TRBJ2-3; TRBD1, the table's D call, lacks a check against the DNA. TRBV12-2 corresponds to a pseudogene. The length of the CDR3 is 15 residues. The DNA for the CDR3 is TGTGCAAGTCGCCCGGAACAGGGGGCGACAGATACGCAGTATTTT. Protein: CASRPEQGATDTQYF.

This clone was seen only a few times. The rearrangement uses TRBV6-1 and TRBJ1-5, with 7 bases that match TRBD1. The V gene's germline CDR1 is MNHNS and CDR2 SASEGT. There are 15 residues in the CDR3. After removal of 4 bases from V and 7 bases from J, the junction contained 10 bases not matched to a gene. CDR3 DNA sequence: TGTGCCAGCAGTGTATCAGGGGGTTCGGGACAGCCCCAGCATTTT. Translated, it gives CASSVSGGSGQPQHF.

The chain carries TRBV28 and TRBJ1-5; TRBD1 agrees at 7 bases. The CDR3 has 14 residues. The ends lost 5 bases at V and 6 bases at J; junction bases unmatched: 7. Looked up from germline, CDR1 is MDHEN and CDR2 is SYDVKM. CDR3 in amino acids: CASSETGDGQPQHF. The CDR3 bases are TGTGCCAGCAGTGAAACAGGGGATGGTCAGCCCCAGCATTTT.

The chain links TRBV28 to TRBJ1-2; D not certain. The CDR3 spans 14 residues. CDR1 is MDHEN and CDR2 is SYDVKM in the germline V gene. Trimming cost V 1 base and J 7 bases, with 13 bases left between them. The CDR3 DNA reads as TGTGCCAGCAGTTTATTAGATCGGCAGGCTGGCTACACCTTC. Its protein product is CASSLLDRQAGYTF.

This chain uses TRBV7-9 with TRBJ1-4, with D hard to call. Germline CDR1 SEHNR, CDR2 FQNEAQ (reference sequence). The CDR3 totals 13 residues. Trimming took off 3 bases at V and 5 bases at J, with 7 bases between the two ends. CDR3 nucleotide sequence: TGTGCCAGCAGCTTGGGAGGGAATGAAAAACTGTTTTTT. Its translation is CASSLGGNEKLFF. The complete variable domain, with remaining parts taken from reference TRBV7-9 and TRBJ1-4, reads DTGVSQNPRHKITKRGQNVTFRCDPISEHNRLYWYRQTLGQGPEFLTYFQNEAQLEKSRLLSDRFSAERPKGSFSTLEIQRTEQGDSAMYLCASSLGGNEKLFFGSGTQLSVL.

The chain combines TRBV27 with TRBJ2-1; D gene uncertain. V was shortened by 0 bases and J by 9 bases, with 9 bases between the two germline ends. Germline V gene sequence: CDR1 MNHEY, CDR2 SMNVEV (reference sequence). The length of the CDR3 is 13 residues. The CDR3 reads CASSLSLATEQFF. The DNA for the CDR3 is TGTGCCAGCAGTTTATCGTTAGCAACTGAGCAGTTCTTC.

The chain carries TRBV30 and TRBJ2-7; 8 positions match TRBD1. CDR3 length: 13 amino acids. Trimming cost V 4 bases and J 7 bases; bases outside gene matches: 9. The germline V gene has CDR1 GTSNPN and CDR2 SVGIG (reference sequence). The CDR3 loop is CAWNGAGGWEQYF. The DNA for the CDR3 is TGTGCCTGGAACGGGGCAGGGGGCTGGGAGCAGTACTTC.

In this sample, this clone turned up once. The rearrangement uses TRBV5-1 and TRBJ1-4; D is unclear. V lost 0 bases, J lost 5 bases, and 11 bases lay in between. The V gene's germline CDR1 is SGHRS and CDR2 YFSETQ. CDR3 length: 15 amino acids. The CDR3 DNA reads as TGCGCCAGCAGCTTGGCCCTAGGTTACAATGAAAAACTGTTTTTT. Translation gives CASSLALGYNEKLFF.

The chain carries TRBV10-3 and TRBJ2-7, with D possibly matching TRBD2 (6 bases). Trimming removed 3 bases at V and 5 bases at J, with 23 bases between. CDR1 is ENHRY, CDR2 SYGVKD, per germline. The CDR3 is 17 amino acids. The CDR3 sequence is CAISETQGGAAIHEQYF. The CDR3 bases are TGTGCCATCAGTGAAACCCAGGGCGGGGCGGCTATACACGAGCAGTACTTC.

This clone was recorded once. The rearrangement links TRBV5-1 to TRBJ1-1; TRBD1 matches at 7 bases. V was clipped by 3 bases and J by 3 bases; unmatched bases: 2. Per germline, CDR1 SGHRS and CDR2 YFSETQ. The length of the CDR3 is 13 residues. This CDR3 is CASSWTGDTEAFF. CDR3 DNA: TGCGCCAGCAGCTGGACAGGTGACACTGAAGCTTTCTTT.

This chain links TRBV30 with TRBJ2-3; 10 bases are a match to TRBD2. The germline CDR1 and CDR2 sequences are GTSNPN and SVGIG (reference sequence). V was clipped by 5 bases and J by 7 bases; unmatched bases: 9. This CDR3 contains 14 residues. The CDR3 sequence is CAWHPSGSFNTQYF. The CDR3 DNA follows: TGTGCCTGGCACCCTAGCGGGAGTTTTAATACGCAGTATTTT. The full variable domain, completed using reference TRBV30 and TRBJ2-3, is SQTIHQWPATLVQPVGSPLSLECTVEGTSNPNLYWYRQAAGRGLQLLFYSVGIGQISSEVPQNLSASRPQDRQFILSSKKLLLSDSGFYLCAWHPSGSFNTQYFGPGTRLTVL.

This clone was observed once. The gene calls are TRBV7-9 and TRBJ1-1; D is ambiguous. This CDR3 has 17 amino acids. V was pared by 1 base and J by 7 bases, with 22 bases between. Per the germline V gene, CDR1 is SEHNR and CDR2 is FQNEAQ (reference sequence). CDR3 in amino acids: CASSLDNGVWGRSEAFF. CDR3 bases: TGTGCCAGCAGCTTAGATAACGGGGTTTGGGGAAGGAGTGAAGCTTTCTTT.

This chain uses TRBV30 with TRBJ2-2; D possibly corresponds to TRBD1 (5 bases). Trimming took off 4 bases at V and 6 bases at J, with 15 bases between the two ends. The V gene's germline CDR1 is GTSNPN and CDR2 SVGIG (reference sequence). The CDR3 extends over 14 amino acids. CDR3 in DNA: TGTGCCTGGAAGGGGCGGAAGTTTTCCGGGGAGCTGTTTTTT. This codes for CAWKGRKFSGELFF.

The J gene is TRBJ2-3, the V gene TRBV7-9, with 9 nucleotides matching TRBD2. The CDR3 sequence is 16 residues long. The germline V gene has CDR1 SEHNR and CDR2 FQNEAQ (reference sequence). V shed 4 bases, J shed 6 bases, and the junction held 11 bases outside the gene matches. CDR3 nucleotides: TGTGCCAGCAGCTCCGGGTTAGCGGGAGTAACCGATACGCAGTATTTT. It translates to CASSSGLAGVTDTQYF.

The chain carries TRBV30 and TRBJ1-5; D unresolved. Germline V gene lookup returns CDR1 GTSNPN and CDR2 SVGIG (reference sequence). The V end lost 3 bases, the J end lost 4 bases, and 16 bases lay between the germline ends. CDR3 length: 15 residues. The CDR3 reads CAWSWREGGNQPQHF. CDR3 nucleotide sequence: TGTGCCTGGAGCTGGAGGGAAGGAGGGAATCAGCCCCAGCATTTT.

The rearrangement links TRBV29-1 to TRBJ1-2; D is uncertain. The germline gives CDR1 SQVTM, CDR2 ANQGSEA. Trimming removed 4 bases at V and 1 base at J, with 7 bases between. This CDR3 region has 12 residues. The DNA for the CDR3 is TGCAGCGTTGGCGAGGGTAACTATGGCTACACCTTC. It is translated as CSVGEGNYGYTF.

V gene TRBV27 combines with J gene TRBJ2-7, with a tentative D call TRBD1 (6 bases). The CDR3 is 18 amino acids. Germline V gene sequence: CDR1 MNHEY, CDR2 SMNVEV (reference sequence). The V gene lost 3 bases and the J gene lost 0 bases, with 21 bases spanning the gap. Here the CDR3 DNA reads TGTGCCAGCAGTTTGTCCGCAGGGGCCGCCCCGAGCTCCTACGAGCAGTACTTC. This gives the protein CASSLSAGAAPSSYEQYF.

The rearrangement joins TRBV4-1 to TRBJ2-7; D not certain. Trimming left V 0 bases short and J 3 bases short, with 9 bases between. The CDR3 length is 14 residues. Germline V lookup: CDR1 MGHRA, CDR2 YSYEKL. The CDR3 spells CASSQDEFGYEQYF. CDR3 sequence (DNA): TGCGCCAGCAGCCAAGATGAATTCGGCTACGAGCAGTACTTC.

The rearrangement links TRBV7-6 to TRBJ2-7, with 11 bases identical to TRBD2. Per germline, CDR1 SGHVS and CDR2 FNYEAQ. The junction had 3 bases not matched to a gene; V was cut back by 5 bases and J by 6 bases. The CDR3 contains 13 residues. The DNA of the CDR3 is TGTGCCAGCAGCCCACTAGCGGGAGCCGAGCAGTACTTC. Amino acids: CASSPLAGAEQYF.

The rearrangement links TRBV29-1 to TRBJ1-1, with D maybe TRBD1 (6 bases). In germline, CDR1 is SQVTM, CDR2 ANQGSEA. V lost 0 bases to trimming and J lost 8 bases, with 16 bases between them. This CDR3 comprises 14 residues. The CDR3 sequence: CSVEESWTDSEAFF. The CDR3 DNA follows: TGCAGCGTTGAAGAAAGTTGGACAGACTCCGAAGCTTTCTTT.

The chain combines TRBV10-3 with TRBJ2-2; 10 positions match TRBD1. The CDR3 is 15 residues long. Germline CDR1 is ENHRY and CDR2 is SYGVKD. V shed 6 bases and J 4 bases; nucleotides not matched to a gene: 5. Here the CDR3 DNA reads TGTGCCATCAGCCAGGGACAGGGGCCCACCGGGGAGCTGTTTTTT. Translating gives CAISQGQGPTGELFF.

The CDR3 sequence is CASSESRESGELFF. DNA for the CDR3: TGTGCCAGCAGTGAATCGAGGGAATCCGGGGAGCTGTTTTTT. The chain has TRBV6-4 and TRBJ2-2; D might be TRBD2 (5 bases). Germline values: CDR1 MRHNA, CDR2 SNTAGT. This CDR3 contains 14 residues. The V end lost 3 bases, the J end lost 6 bases, and 11 bases lay between the germline ends.

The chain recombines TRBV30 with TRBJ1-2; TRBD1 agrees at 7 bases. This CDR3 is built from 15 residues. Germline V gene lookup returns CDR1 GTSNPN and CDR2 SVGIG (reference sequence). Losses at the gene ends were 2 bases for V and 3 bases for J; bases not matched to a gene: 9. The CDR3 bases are TGTGCCTGGAGTACCTACACAGGGGAGGACTATGGCTACACCTTC. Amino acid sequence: CAWSTYTGEDYGYTF.

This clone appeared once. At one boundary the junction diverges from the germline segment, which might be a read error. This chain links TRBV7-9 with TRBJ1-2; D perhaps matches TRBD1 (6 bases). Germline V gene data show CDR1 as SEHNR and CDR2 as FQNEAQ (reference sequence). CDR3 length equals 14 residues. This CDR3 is CASSPGGANYGYTF. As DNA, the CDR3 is TGTGCTAGCAGCCCGGGGGGCGCGAACTATGGCTACACCTTC.

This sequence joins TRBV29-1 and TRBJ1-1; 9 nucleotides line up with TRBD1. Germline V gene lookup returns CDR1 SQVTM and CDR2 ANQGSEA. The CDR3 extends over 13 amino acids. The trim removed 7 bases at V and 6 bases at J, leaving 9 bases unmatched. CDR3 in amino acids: CSAGQGTIAEAFF. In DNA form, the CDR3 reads TGCAGCGCAGGACAGGGGACTATCGCTGAAGCTTTCTTT.

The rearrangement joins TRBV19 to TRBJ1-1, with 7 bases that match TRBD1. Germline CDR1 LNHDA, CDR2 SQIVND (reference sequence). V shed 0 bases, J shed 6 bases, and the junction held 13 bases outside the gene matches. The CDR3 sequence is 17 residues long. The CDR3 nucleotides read TGTGCCAGTAGTATAGATGGGATCGGACAGGTCGGTCCTGAAGCTTTCTTT. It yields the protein CASSIDGIGQVGPEAFF.